These 17 T cell receptor beta chains were all obtained from the same sample, sequenced in a study of blood T cell repertoires in COVID-19. Assay used: immunoSEQ multiplex PCR; TCRdb lists only in-frame clones, some missing. The sample has some 410,000 clones, roughly 90% seen once. The sequencing input was PBMCs or T cells enriched from blood (not recorded which). These receptors originate from a woman in her thirties with acute COVID-19.

The J gene is TRBJ1-1, the V gene TRBV19, with a weak D call TRBD1 (6 bases). This CDR3 region has 14 residues. V shed 5 bases and J shed 2 bases, with 12 bases lying between them. Looked up from germline, CDR1 is LNHDA and CDR2 is SQIVND (reference sequence). The CDR3 spells CASSAKTGNTEAFF. CDR3 in DNA: TGTGCCAGTAGTGCAAAGACAGGAAACACTGAAGCTTTCTTT.

The V call is TRBV7-6, the J call TRBJ2-2; 9 positions agree with TRBD1. Per the germline V gene, CDR1 is SGHVS and CDR2 is FNYEAQ. V lost 0 bases and J lost 1; bases outside the gene matches: 12. This CDR3 region has 20 residues. The CDR3 here is CASSLARGQGVTGNTGELFF. CDR3 in DNA: TGTGCCAGCAGCTTAGCTAGGGGACAGGGAGTTACCGGGAACACCGGGGAGCTGTTTTTT.

The CDR3 reads CASSLRQGNTEAFF. For the CDR3, the DNA is TGTGCCAGCAGCCTCAGACAGGGGAACACTGAAGCTTTCTTT. The V and J genes are TRBV3-1 (or the pseudogene TRBV3-2) and TRBJ1-1; 7 nucleotides line up with TRBD1. The germline CDR1 and CDR2 sequences are LGHDT and YNNKEL (reference sequence). The V gene end was trimmed by 4 bases and the J gene end by 1 base; junction bases not matched to a gene: 3. This CDR3 comprises 14 residues.

The chain employs TRBV4-1 and TRBJ2-7, with a tentative D call TRBD2 (6 bases). The CDR3 sequence is 16 residues long. Trimming removed 1 base from V and 4 bases from J, with 17 bases in between. CDR1 is MGHRA, CDR2 YSYEKL, per germline. In nucleotides, the CDR3 is TGCGCCAGCAGCCAAGGTACCGCCCCTGGACTATACGAGCAGTACTTC. Protein product: CASSQGTAPGLYEQYF.

The chain is built from TRBV2 and TRBJ2-1, with TRBD2 matching over 16 bases. CDR1 SNHLY and CDR2 FYNNEI come from the germline V gene. This CDR3 comprises 19 residues. J gave up 5 bases and V 4 bases, and 11 bases lay outside the gene matches. CDR3 coding DNA: TGTGCCAGCAGTGTGCCCGGGACTAGCGGGGGGGCCTTCCACAATGAGCAGTTCTTC. Translation gives CASSVPGTSGGAFHNEQFF.

This chain connects TRBV5-1 to TRBJ2-7, with 10 bases lining up with TRBD1. The junction had 6 bases not matched to a gene; V was cut back by 0 bases and J by 6 bases. The CDR3 totals 15 residues. Germline assignment: CDR1 SGHRS and CDR2 YFSETQ. CDR3 sequence reads: CASSLDPGTGVEQYF. The CDR3 nucleotides read TGCGCCAGCAGCTTGGACCCCGGGACAGGGGTCGAGCAGTACTTC.

This clone appeared once. V is TRBV11-2 and J is TRBJ2-3; maybe TRBD2 (7 bases). V lost 5 bases and J 3 bases, leaving 21 bases between the germline ends. CDR1 SGHAT and CDR2 FQNNGV come from the germline V gene. The CDR3 totals 17 residues. The CDR3 loop reads CASSQIRGGPGTDTQYF. As DNA, the CDR3 is TGTGCCAGCAGCCAGATAAGGGGGGGACCTGGGACAGATACGCAGTATTTT.

J is TRBJ1-3 and V is TRBV7-2, with D possibly TRBD1 on 5 matching bases. CDR1 SGHTA and CDR2 FQGNSA come from the germline V gene. V lost 4 bases and J lost 0, with 16 bases in between. The CDR3 sequence is 17 residues long. CDR3 bases: TGTGCCAGCAGCTACTCTTCAGGGAGGGGCTCTGGAAACACCATATATTTT. The encoded protein is CASSYSSGRGSGNTIYF. The entire variable domain, with the rest obtained from reference TRBV7-2 and TRBJ1-3, is as follows: GAGVSQSPSNKVTEKGKDVELRCDPISGHTALYWYRQSLGQGLEFLIYFQGNSAPDKSGLPSDRFSAERTGGSVSTLTIQRTQQEDSAVYLCASSYSSGRGSGNTIYFGEGSWLTVV.

The V and J genes are TRBV10-3 and TRBJ1-2, with 8 bases identical to TRBD1. V lost 1 base to trimming and J lost 4 bases; unmatched junction nucleotides: 5. Germline CDR1 and CDR2: ENHRY and SYGVKD. The CDR3 has 15 amino acids. CDR3 coding DNA: TGTGCCATCAGTGAGTTAAGACAGGGGAGCTATGGCTACACCTTC. Translation gives CAISELRQGSYGYTF.

The CDR3: CASSPAGVHTEAFF. DNA for the CDR3: TGTGCCAGCAGCCCCGCCGGGGTTCACACTGAAGCTTTCTTT. J is TRBJ1-1 and V is TRBV7-2; no clear D gene. This CDR3 has 14 residues. The germline V gene has CDR1 SGHTA and CDR2 FQGNSA. The ends were cut back, 5 bases at V and 3 bases at J, with 13 bases in the middle.

The J gene is TRBJ1-2, the V gene TRBV3-1 (or the pseudogene TRBV3-2); no clear D. Germline-derived CDR1 and CDR2 are LGHDT and YNNKEL (reference sequence). CDR3 size: 17 residues. V shed 0 bases and J shed 5 bases, with 19 bases lying between them. The DNA for the CDR3 is TGTGCCAGCAGCCAAGAGGGCAGACCACGCAACCTGTATGGCTACACCTTC. This encodes CASSQEGRPRNLYGYTF.

This chain links TRBV27 with TRBJ2-7, with D uncertain. This CDR3 spans 14 amino acids. Germline V gene sequence: CDR1 MNHEY, CDR2 SMNVEV (reference sequence). V lost 2 bases to trimming and J lost 0 bases, with 8 bases between them. The CDR3 reads CASSLGRSSYEQYF. The CDR3 DNA reads as TGTGCCAGCAGTTTAGGCCGGAGCTCCTACGAGCAGTACTTC.

The CDR3 protein is CAFATDTQYF. The CDR3 nucleotides are TGTGCCTTTGCGACAGATACGCAGTATTTT. The V call is TRBV30, the J call TRBJ2-3; no firm D call. Trimming pared 7 bases from V and 3 bases from J, leaving 5 bases between. Germline-derived CDR1 and CDR2 are GTSNPN and SVGIG (reference sequence). This CDR3 spans 10 amino acids.

The chain recombines TRBV27 with TRBJ1-2; 9 bases match TRBD1. The CDR3 loop spans 14 amino acids. CDR1 is MNHEY and CDR2 is SMNVEV in the germline V gene (reference sequence). The J segment lost 8 bases and the V segment lost 3 bases, leaving 7 bases of the junction unmatched. The CDR3 nucleotides read TGTGCCAGCAGTTTCCGGGACAGGGCAAACGGCTACACCTTC. Translated: CASSFRDRANGYTF.

This clone was recorded a few times. V gene TRBV11-1 combines with J gene TRBJ2-3; D not certain. The CDR3 runs to 12 residues. The V gene's germline CDR1 is SGHAT and CDR2 FQDESV (reference sequence). V was shortened by 3 bases and J by 6 bases, with 7 bases between the two germline ends. Here the CDR3 reads CASSFVSDTQYF. For the CDR3, the DNA is TGTGCCAGCAGCTTTGTATCGGATACGCAGTATTTT.

This sequence joins TRBV6-2 or TRBV6-3 and TRBJ2-7; 10 bases agree with TRBD1. CDR1 and CDR2 (germline): MNHEY, SVGEGT. V dropped 2 bases and J dropped 1; count of bases not matched to a gene: 14. The CDR3 contains 19 residues. The CDR3 bases are TGTGCCAGCAGTTACGGGCGGGGGACAGGGGCCGCGCAATCCTACGAGCAGTACTTC. Its protein product is CASSYGRGTGAAQSYEQYF.

The V call is TRBV7-2, the J call TRBJ1-5, with D maybe TRBD1 (5 bases). Germline V lookup: CDR1 SGHTA, CDR2 FQGNSA. The CDR3 loop spans 15 amino acids. Trimming pared 1 base from V and 5 bases from J, leaving 12 bases between. Here the CDR3 DNA reads TGTGCCAGCAGCTTAGAGGCAGGGAATCATCAGCCCCAGCATTTT. This encodes CASSLEAGNHQPQHF.